This TCR beta chain was identified during a study of cytomegalovirus exposure and HLA in healthy donors. The germline V and J ends were trimmed by 3 bases and 2 bases, with 12 bases remaining between them. The CDR3 consists of 14 residues. The germline V gene has CDR1 SGHNT and CDR2 YYREEE (reference sequence). Vbeta (60) and Jbeta (13) primers were used in the PCR. Sequencing used immunoSEQ multiplex PCR; TCRdb keeps in-frame clones, though not all of them. This table holds 50,000 to 65,000 clones, more than 60% found once. This clone is a singleton in its sample. Its antigen is unknown. Study results and limitations: Later analysis suggested most CMV-associated TCR beta chains were HLA-restricted. The majority of TCR sequences were rare, yet some public TCRs appeared in many donors.

This chain links TRBV5-4 with TRBJ2-7; D is undetermined. What was sequenced was PBMCs. The clonotype originates from a woman between 40 and 50 years old in good health and CMV-seropositive. CDR3 region: CASSSLTDTYEQYF. CDR3 coding DNA: TGTGCCAGCAGCTCCCTGACTGATACCTACGAGCAGTACTTC.